This is a list of T cell receptor beta chains from one sample in a study of PD-1 blockade in classical Hodgkin lymphoma. The data were produced by immunoSEQ multiplex PCR, yet TCRdb's version contains in-frame clones alone and is incomplete. The table has 40,000 to 65,000 clones, more than 65% seen once. The material sequenced was peripheral blood mononuclear cells (PBMCs), taken at baseline. These receptor sequences come from a human donor with classical Hodgkin lymphoma. The CDR3 runs from the conserved cysteine through the conserved F or W. The D gene is left open where the match is weak. The size of a clone is reported for some rows only, either as once, few or many, or as a class for expanded clones.

-,TRBV6-4,-,TRBJ2-1,CASSDSTSVRDEQFF,TGTGCCAGCAGTGACTCCACCTCGGTGCGGGATGAGCAGTTCTTC
TRBD2,TRBV23-1,-,TRBJ2-2,CASRALGLANTGELFF,TGCGCCAGCAGGGCCTTAGGACTAGCCAACACCGGGGAGCTGTTTTTT
-,TRBV7-2,-,TRBJ1-2,CASTLPRANYGYTF,TGTGCCAGCACCTTGCCCCGGGCTAACTATGGCTACACCTTC
-,TRBV7-5,-,TRBJ1-2,CVRSLAGGYTF,TGTGTCAGAAGCTTAGCGGGGGGCTACACCTTC
TRBD1,TRBV5-1,many,TRBJ2-3,CASSFGQGFTDTQYF,TGCGCCAGCAGCTTCGGACAGGGTTTCACAGATACGCAGTATTTT
-,TRBV5-1,-,TRBJ2-4,CASSDYGTRPAYF,TGCGCCAGCAGCGACTACGGGACTCGTCCTGCATACTTC
-,TRBV27,few,TRBJ2-1,CASRKQGSSYNEQFF,TGTGCCAGCAGGAAACAGGGAAGCTCCTACAATGAGCAGTTCTTC
-,TRBV30,-,TRBJ2-6,CAWSLPSGANVLTF,TGTGCCTGGAGTCTCCCCTCTGGGGCCAACGTCCTGACTTTC
-,TRBV2,once,TRBJ1-2,CASITRTRVAYGYTF,TGTGCCAGCATTACCAGGACAAGGGTCGCCTATGGCTACACCTTC
-,TRBV6-5,-,TRBJ1-5,CASSYSKSSNQPQHF,TGTGCCAGCAGTTACTCGAAATCTAGCAATCAGCCCCAGCATTTT
-,TRBV7-2,-,TRBJ2-7,CASSLVGVGDEQYF,TGTGCCAGCAGCTTAGTGGGAGTGGGTGACGAGCAGTACTTC